This TCR beta chain was retrieved from a study of monozygotic twins with inflammatory bowel disease. Study outcomes and limitations: Patient repertoires may carry noise from differing immunosuppressive treatments. TCRbeta diversity (inverse Simpson) was lower in IBD patients than in healthy co-twins.

The unique tags termed UMIs, each holding a 6-nucleotide sample barcode, were added by means of template switching. TCRdb re-analyzed the 5' RACE reads; it lists each CDR3 protein once, without DNA. Here the sample table reports approximately 380,000 distinct CDR3 sequences. Blood was drawn once per donor, and each sample measured more than 2 ml. Comment on this clonotype: Its antigen is not known.

There are 17 residues in the CDR3. Per germline, CDR1 MGHRA and CDR2 YSYEKL. The chain joins TRBV4-1 to TRBJ2-1; the TCRdb call, TRBD1, lacks DNA for checking. The source material was blood. This TCR was recovered from a human donor with ulcerative colitis or Crohn's disease, or a healthy co-twin of an affected twin (not recorded which). This chain's CDR3 is CASSQGDSGWLGDEQFF.